This TCR beta chain was profiled in a study of identifying expanded T cells in peripheral blood. Study findings and constraints: Across healthy donors, higher total template counts meant significantly greater approximately 2-week count variance. Technical replicates showed about 1.1 changed clones; two weeks roughly 18; four weeks 19.

No infections or other immune events were documented during collection. Concerning this clone itself: No antigen is known for it.

There are 12 residues in the CDR3. CDR1 and CDR2 from the germline V gene are SGHNT and YENEEA. Germline trimming cut 2 bases from V and 16 bases from J; bases unmatched to any gene: 3. TCRdb's copy holds only in-frame clones and misses some; the assay was immunoSEQ multiplex PCR. The sample holds 50,000 to 60,000 clones, less than 85% seen once. This chain joins TRBV11-3 and TRBJ2-1; 12 bases map to TRBD1. The TCR sequence derives from a person aged 18-70 years in good health. Material for sequencing was blood. CDR3 sequence (DNA): TGTGCCAGCAGCTTAACGGGACAGGGGGCCTTCTTC. Its translation is CASSLTGQGAFF.